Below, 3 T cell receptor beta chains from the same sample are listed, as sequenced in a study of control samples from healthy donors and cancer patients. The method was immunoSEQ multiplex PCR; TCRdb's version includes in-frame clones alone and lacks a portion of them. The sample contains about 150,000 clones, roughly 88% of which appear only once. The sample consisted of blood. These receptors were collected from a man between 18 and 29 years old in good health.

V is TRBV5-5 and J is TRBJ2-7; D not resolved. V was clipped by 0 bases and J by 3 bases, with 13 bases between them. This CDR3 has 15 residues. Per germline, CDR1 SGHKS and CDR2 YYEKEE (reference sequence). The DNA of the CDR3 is TGTGCCAGCAGCTTGGAGGGATTGAAATTCTACGAGCAGTACTTC. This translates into CASSLEGLKFYEQYF.

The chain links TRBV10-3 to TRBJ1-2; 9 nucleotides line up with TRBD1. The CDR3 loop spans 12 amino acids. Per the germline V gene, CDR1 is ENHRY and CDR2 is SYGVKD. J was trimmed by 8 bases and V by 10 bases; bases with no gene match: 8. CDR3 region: CATAQGAEGYTF. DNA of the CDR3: TGTGCCACCGCACAGGGGGCGGAGGGCTACACCTTC.

DNA for the CDR3: TGTGCCAGTAGTATCCCCGGAGGGAGTTTTTCGAACATTCAGTACTTC. Translation: CASSIPGGSFSNIQYF. This chain uses TRBV19 with TRBJ2-4, with D possibly matching TRBD2 (6 bases). The germline V gene has CDR1 LNHDA and CDR2 SQIVND (reference sequence). The CDR3 is 16 residues long. Trimming shortened V by 3 bases and J by 7 bases, and 19 bases separated the two germline ends. Looking up the rest from reference TRBV19 and TRBJ2-4 gives the full variable domain: DGGITQSPKYLFRKEGQNVTLSCEQNLNHDAMYWYRQDPGQGLRLIYYSQIVNDFQKGDIAEGYSVSREKKESFPLTVTSAQKNPTAFYLCASSIPGGSFSNIQYFGAGTRLSVL.